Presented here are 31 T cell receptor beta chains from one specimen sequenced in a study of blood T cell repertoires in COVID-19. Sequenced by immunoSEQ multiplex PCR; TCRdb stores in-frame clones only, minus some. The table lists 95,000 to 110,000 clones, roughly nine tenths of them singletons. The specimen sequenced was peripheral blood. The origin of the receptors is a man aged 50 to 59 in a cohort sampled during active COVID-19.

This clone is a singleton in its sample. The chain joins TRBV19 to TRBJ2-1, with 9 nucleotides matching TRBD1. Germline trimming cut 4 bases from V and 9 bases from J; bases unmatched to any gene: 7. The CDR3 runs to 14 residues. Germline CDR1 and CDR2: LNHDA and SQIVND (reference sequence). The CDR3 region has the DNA TGTGCCAGTAGTAAAAGGGACAGGGAGGGTGAGCAGTTCTTC. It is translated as CASSKRDREGEQFF.

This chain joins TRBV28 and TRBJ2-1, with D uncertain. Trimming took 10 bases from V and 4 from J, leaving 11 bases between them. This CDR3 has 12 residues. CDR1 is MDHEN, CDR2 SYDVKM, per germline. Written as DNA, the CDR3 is TGTGCCACATGGGCAGATTACAATGAGCAGTTCTTC. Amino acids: CATWADYNEQFF. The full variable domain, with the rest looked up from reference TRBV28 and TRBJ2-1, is DVKVTQSSRYLVKRTGEKVFLECVQDMDHENMFWYRQDPGLGLRLIYFSYDVKMKEKGDIPEGYSVSREKKERFSLILESASTNQTSMYLCATWADYNEQFFGPGTRLTVL.

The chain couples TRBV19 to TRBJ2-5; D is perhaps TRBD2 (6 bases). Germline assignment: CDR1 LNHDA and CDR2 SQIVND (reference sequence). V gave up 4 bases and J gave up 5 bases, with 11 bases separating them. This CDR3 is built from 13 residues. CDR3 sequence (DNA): TGTGCCAGTAGTAGGGCGGGGTGGGAGACCCAGTACTTC. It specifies CASSRAGWETQYF.

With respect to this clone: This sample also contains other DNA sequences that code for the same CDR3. In DNA form, the CDR3 reads TGCGCCAGCAGTGCTGGCAATCAGCCCCAGCATTTT. This encodes CASSAGNQPQHF. The chain has TRBV10-2 and TRBJ1-5; no clear D gene. The CDR3 sequence is 12 residues long. The V gene's germline CDR1 is WSHSY and CDR2 SAAADI. Trimming removed 4 bases at V and 2 bases at J, with 3 bases between.

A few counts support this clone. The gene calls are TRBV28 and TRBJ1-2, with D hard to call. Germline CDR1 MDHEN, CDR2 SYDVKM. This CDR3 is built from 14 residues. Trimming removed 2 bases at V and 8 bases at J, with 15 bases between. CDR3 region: CASSLGGNLGGYTF. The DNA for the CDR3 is TGTGCCAGCAGTTTAGGAGGTAACCTTGGGGGCTACACCTTC.

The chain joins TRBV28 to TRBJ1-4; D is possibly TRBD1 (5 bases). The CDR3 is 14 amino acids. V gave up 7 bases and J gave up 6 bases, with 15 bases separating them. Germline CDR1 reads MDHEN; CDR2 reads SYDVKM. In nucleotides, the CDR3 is TGTGCCAGCACCCGGGGGGGGGATGATGAAAAACTGTTTTTT. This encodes CASTRGGDDEKLFF.

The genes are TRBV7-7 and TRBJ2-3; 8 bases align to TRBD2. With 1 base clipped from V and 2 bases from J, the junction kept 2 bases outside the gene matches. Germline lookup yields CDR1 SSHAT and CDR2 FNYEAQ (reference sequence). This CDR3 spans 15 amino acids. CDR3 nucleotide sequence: TGTGCCAGCAGCTTAGGGCGGGGGGACACAGATACGCAGTATTTT. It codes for CASSLGRGDTDTQYF.

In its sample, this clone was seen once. The CDR3 DNA is TGTGCCAGCAGCCAAGGGCTCATGAACACTGAAGCTTTCTTT. It specifies CASSQGLMNTEAFF. The chain uses TRBV4-2 and TRBJ1-1; D is unresolved. Trimming removed 1 base at V and 0 bases at J, with 6 bases between. This CDR3 is 14 amino acids long. Germline V gene data show CDR1 as LGHNA and CDR2 as YNFKEQ.

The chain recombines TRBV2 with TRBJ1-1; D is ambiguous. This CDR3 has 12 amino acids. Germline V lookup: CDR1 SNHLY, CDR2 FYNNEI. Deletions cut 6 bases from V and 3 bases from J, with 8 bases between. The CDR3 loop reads CASRTEDTEAFF. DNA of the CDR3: TGTGCCAGCAGGACCGAGGACACTGAAGCTTTCTTT. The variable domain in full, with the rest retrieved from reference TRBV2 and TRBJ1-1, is EPEVTQTPSHQVTQMGQEVILRCVPISNHLYFYWYRQILGQKVEFLVSFYNNEISEKSEIFDDQFSVERPDGSNFTLKIRSTKLEDSAMYFCASRTEDTEAFFGQGTRLTVV.

The CDR3 protein is CASSQAYDPGTQYF. Written as DNA, the CDR3 is TGTGCCAGCAGCCAAGCCTACGACCCGGGGACCCAGTACTTC. The chain joins TRBV3-1 (or the pseudogene TRBV3-2) to TRBJ2-5; D unresolved. This CDR3 region has 14 residues. The germline V gene has CDR1 LGHDT and CDR2 YNNKEL (reference sequence). Trimming took 1 base from V and 7 from J, leaving 13 bases between them.

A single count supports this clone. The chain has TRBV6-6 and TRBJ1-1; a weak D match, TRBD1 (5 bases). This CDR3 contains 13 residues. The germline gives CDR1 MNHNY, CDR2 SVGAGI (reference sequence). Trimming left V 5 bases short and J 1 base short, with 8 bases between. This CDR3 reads CASSLTANTEAFF. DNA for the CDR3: TGTGCCAGCAGTCTGACAGCGAACACTGAAGCTTTCTTT.

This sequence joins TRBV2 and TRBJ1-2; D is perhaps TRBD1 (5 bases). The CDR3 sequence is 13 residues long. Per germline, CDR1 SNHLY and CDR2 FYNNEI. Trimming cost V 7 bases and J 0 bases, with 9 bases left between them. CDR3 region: CASNGGTNYGYTF. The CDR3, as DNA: TGTGCCAGCAACGGGGGAACTAACTATGGCTACACCTTC.

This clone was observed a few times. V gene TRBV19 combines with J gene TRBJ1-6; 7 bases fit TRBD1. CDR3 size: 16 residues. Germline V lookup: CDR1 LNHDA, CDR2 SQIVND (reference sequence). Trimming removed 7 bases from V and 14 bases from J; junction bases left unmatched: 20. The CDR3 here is CASTQRTGGGYGTLHF. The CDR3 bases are TGTGCCAGTACCCAGAGGACAGGCGGGGGGTATGGAACCCTCCACTTT. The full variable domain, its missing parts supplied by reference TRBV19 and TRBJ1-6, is DGGITQSPKYLFRKEGQNVTLSCEQNLNHDAMYWYRQDPGQGLRLIYYSQIVNDFQKGDIAEGYSVSREKKESFPLTVTSAQKNPTAFYLCASTQRTGGGYGTLHFGNGTRLTVT.

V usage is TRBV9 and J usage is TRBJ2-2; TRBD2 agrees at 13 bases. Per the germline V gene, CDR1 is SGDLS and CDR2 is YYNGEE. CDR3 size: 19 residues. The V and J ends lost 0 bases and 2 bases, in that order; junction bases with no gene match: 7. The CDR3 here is CASSVGRTSGGPNTGELFF. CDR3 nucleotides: TGTGCCAGCAGCGTAGGTAGGACTAGCGGGGGCCCCAACACCGGGGAGCTGTTTTTT.

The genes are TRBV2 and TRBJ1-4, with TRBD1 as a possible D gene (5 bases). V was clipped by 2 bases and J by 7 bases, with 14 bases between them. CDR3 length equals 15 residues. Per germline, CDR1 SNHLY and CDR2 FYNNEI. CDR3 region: CASSEFGGLSEKLFF. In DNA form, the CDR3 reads TGTGCCAGCAGTGAATTTGGGGGACTTTCTGAAAAACTGTTTTTT.

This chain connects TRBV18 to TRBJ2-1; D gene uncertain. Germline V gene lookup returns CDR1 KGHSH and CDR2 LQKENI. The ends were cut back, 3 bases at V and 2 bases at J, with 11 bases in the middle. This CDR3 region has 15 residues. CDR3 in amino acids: CASSPRHPPYNEQFF. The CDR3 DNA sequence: TGTGCCAGCTCACCCCGACACCCACCCTACAATGAGCAGTTCTTC.

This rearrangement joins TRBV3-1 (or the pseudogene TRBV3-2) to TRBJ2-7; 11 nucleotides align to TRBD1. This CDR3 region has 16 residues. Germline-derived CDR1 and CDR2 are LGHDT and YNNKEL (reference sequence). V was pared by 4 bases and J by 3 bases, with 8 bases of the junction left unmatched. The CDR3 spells CASSRYTGTGGYEQYF. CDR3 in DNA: TGTGCCAGCAGCCGATATACCGGGACAGGGGGCTACGAGCAGTACTTC.

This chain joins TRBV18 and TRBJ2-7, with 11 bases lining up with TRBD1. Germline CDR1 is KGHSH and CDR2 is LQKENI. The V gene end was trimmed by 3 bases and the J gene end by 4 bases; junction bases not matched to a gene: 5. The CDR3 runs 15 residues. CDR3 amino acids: CASSPTGTGGYEQYF. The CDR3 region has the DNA TGTGCCAGCTCACCGACCGGGACAGGGGGATACGAGCAGTACTTC.

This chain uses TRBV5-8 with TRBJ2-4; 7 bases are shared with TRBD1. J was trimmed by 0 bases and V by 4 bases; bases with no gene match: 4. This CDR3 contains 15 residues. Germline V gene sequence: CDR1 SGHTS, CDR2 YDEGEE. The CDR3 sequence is CASSHRQGAKNIQYF. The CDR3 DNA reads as TGTGCCAGCAGCCACCGACAGGGAGCCAAAAACATTCAGTACTTC.

CDR3 DNA: TGTGCCAGCACCCAAGGGGACAGTAGCAATGAGCAGTTCTTC. Its protein product is CASTQGDSSNEQFF. The V and J genes are TRBV21-1 and TRBJ2-1; the table's D gene call, TRBD1, was not cross checked with the DNA. TRBV21-1 corresponds to a pseudogene. The CDR3 covers 14 residues.

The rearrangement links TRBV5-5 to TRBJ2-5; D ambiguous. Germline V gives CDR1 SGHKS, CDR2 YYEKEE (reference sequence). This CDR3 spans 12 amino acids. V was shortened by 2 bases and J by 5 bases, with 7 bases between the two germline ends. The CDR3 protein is CASSFILETQYF. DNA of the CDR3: TGTGCCAGCAGCTTTATACTTGAGACCCAGTACTTC.

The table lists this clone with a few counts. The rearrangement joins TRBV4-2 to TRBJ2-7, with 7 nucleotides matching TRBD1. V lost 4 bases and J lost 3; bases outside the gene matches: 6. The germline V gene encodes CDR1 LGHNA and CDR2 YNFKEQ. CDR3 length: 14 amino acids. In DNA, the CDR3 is TGTGCCAGCAGCCCTCCGGGACAGATCTACGAGCAGTACTTC. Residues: CASSPPGQIYEQYF.

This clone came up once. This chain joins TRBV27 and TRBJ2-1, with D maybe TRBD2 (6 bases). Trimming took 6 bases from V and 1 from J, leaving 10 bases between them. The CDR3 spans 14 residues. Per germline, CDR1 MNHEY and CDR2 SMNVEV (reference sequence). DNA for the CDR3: TGTGCCAGCAGCCGGGACTCTTCCTACAATGAGCAGTTCTTC. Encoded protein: CASSRDSSYNEQFF.

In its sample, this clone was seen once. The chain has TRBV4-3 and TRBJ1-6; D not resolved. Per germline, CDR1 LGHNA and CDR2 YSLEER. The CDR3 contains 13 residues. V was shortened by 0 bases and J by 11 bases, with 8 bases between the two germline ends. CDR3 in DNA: TGCGCCAGCAGCCAAGATGCACAGACACCCCTCCACTTT. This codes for CASSQDAQTPLHF.

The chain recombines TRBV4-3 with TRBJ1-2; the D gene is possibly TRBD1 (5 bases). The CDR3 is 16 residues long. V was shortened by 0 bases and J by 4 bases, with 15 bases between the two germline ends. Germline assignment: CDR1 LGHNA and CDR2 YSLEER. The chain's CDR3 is CASSQDPIRDSYGYTF. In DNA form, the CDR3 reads TGCGCCAGCAGCCAAGATCCTATCAGGGATAGCTATGGCTACACCTTC.

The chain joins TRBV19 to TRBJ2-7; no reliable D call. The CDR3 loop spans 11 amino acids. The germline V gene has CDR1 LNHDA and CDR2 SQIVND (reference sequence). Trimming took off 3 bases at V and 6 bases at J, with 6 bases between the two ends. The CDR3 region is CASSMVGEQYV. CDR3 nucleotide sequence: TGTGCCAGTAGTATGGTCGGCGAGCAGTACGTC.

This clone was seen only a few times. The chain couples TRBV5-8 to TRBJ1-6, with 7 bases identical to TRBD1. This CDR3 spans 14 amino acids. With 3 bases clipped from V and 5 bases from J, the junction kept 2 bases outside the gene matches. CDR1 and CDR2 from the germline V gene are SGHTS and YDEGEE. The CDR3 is CASSYDRDNSPLHF. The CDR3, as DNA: TGTGCCAGCAGCTACGACAGGGATAATTCACCCCTCCACTTT.

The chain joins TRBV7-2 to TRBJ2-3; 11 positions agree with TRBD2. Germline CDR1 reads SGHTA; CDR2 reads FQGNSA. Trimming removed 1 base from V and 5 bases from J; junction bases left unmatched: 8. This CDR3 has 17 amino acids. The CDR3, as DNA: TGTGCCAGCAGCTTAGGTAGCGGGGGGGGCAGAAGAGATACGCAGTATTTT. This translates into CASSLGSGGGRRDTQYF.

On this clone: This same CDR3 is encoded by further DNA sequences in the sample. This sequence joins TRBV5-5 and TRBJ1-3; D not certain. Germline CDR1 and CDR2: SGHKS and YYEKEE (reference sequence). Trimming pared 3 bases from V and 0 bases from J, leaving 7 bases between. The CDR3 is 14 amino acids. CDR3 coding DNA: TGTGCCAGCAGCTCCTCAGGCTCTGGAAACACCATATATTTT. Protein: CASSSSGSGNTIYF.

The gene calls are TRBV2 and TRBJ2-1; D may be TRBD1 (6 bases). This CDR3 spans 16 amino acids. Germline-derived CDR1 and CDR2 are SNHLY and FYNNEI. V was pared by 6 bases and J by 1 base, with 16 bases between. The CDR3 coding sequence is TGTGCCAGCAGGGTACGGACAGTGCTGTCCTACAATGAGCAGTTCTTC. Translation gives CASRVRTVLSYNEQFF. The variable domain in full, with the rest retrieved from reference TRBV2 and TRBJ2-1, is EPEVTQTPSHQVTQMGQEVILRCVPISNHLYFYWYRQILGQKVEFLVSFYNNEISEKSEIFDDQFSVERPDGSNFTLKIRSTKLEDSAMYFCASRVRTVLSYNEQFFGPGTRLTVL.

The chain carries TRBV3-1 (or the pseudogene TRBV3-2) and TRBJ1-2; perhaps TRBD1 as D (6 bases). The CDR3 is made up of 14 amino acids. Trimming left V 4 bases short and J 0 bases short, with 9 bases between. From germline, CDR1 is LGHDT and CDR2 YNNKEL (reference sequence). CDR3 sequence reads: CASSPRTANYGYTF. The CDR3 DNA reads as TGTGCCAGCAGCCCAAGGACAGCTAACTATGGCTACACCTTC.